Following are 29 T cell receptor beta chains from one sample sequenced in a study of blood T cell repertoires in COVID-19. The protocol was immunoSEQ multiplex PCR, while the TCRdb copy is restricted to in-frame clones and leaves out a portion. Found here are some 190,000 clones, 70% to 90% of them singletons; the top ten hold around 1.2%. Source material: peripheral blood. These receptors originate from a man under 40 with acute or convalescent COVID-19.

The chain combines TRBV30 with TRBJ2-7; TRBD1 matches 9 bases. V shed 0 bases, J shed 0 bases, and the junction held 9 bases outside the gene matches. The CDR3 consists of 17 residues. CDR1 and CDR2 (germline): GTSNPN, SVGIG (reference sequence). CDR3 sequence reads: CAWSVFGRQGVSYEQYF. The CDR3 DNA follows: TGTGCCTGGAGTGTTTTTGGTCGACAGGGGGTCTCCTACGAGCAGTACTTC.

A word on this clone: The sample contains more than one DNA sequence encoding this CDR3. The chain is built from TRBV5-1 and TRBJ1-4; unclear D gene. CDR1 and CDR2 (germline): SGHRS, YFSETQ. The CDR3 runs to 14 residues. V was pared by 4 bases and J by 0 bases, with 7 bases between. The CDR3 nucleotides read TGCGCCAGCAGCCCAACTGCAACTAATGAAAAACTGTTTTTT. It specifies CASSPTATNEKLFF.

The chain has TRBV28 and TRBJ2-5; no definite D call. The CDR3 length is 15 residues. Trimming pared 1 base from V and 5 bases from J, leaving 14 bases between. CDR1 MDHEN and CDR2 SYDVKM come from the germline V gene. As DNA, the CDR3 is TGTGCCAGCAGTTTATCGGCCCGCGGTGGGGAGACCCAGTACTTC. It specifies CASSLSARGGETQYF.

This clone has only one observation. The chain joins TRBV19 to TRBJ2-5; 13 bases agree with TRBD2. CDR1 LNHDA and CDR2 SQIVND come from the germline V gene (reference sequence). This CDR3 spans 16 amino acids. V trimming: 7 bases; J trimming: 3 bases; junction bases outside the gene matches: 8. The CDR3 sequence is CASTIRLAGGKETQYF. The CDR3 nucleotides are TGTGCCAGTACCATCCGACTAGCGGGGGGTAAAGAGACCCAGTACTTC.

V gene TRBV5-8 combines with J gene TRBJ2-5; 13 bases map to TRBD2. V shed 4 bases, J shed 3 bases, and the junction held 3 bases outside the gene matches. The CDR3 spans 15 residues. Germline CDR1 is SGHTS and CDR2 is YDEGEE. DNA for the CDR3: TGTGCCAGCAGCCTAGGGACTAGCGGGAAAGAGACCCAGTACTTC. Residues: CASSLGTSGKETQYF.

CDR3 in DNA: TGTGCCAGCAGCCCGGACAGGAACAATGAGCAGTTCTTC. Encoded protein: CASSPDRNNEQFF. The gene calls are TRBV5-4 and TRBJ2-1; 7 bases are a match to TRBD1. Germline lookup yields CDR1 SGHNT and CDR2 YYREEE (reference sequence). The CDR3 is made up of 13 amino acids. V lost 4 bases and J lost 5; bases outside the gene matches: 3.

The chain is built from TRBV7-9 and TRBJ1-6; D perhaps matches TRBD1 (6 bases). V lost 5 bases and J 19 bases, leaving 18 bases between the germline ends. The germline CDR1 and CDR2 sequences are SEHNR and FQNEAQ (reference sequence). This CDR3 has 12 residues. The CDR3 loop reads CASSSEAGHLHF. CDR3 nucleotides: TGTGCCAGCAGCAGCGAAGCGGGACACCTACACTTT.

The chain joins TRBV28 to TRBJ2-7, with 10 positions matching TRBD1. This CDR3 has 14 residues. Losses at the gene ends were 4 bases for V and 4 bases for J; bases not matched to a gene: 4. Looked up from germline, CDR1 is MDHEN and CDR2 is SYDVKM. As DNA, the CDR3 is TGTGCCAGCAGTTGGACAGGGGGGAGGTACGAGCAGTACTTC. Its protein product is CASSWTGGRYEQYF. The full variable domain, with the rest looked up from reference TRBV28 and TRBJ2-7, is DVKVTQSSRYLVKRTGEKVFLECVQDMDHENMFWYRQDPGLGLRLIYFSYDVKMKEKGDIPEGYSVSREKKERFSLILESASTNQTSMYLCASSWTGGRYEQYFGPGTRLTVT.

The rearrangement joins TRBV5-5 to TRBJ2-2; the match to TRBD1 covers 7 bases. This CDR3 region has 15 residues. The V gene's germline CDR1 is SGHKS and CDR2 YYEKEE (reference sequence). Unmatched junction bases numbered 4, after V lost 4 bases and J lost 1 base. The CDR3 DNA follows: TGTGCCAGCAGCCTCCGGGACAGGAACACCGGGGAGCTGTTTTTT. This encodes CASSLRDRNTGELFF.

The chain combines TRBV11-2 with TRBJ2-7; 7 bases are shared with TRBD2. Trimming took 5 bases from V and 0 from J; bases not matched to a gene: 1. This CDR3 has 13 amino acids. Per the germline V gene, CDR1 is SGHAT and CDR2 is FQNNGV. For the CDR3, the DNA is TGTGCCAGCAGCCGGGACTACTCCTACGAGCAGTACTTC. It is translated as CASSRDYSYEQYF.

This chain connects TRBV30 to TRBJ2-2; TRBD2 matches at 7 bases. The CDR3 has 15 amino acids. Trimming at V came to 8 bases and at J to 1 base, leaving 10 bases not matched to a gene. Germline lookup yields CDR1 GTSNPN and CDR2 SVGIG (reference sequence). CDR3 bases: TGTGCCACCCTAACGGGAGGCTGGAACACCGGGGAGCTGTTTTTT. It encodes CATLTGGWNTGELFF.

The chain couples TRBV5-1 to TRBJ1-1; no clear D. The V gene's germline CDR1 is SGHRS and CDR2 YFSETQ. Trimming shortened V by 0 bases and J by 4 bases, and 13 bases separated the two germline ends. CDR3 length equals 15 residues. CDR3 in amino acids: CASSLGGGGGTEAFF. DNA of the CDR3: TGCGCCAGCAGCTTGGGGGGAGGAGGTGGCACTGAAGCTTTCTTT.

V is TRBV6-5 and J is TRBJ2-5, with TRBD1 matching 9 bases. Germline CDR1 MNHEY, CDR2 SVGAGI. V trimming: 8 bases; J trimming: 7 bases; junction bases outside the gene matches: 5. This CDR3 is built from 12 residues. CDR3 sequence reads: CASGVTGGTQYF. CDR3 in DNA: TGTGCCAGCGGGGTGACAGGGGGGACCCAGTACTTC.

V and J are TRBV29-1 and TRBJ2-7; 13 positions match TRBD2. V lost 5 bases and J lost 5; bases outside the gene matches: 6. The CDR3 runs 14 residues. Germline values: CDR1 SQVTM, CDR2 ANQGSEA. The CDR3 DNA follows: TGCAGCGTTCTTGGACTAGCGGGAGTCAACGAGCAGTACTTC. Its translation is CSVLGLAGVNEQYF.

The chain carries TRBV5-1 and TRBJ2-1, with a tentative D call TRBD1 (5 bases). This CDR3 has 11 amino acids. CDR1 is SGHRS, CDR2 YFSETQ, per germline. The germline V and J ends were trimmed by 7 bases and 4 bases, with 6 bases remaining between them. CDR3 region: CASGAYNEQFF. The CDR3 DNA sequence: TGCGCCAGCGGGGCTTACAATGAGCAGTTCTTC.

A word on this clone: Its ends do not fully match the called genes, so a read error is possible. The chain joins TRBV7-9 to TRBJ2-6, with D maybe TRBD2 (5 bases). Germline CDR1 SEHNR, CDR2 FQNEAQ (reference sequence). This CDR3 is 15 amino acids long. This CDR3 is CAGSHTSSGANVLTF. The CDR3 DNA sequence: TGTGCCGGCAGCCATACTAGCTCTGGGGCCAACGTCCTGACTTTC.

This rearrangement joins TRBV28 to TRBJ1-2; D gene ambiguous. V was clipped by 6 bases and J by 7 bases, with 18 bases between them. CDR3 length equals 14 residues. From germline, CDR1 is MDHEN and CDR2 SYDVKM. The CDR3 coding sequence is TGTGCCAGCAGCCCCCATGGCCTTCGGGGTGGCTACACCTTC. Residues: CASSPHGLRGGYTF.

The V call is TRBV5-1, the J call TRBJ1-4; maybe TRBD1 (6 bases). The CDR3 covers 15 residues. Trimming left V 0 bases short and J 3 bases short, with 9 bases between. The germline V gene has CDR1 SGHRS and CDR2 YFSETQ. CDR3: CASSLDTGSNEKLFF. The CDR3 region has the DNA TGCGCCAGCAGCTTGGACACAGGGTCTAATGAAAAACTGTTTTTT.

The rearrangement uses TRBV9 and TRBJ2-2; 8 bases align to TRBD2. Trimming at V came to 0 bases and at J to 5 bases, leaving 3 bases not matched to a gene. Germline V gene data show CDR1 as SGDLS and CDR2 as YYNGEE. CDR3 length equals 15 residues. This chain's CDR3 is CASSVVSGGTGELFF. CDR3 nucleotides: TGTGCCAGCAGCGTAGTCTCGGGGGGGACCGGGGAGCTGTTTTTT.

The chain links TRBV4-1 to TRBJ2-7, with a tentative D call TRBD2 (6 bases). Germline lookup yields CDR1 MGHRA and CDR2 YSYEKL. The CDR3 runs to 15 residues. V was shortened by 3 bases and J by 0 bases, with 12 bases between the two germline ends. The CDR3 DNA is TGCGCCAGCAGCCAGGGGCTGGAGGGCTCCTACGAGCAGTACTTC. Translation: CASSQGLEGSYEQYF.

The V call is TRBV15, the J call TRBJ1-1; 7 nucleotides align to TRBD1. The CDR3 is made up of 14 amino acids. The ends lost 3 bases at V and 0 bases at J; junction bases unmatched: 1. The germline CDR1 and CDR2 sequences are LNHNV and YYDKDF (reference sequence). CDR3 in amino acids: CATSRGQLNTEAFF. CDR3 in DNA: TGTGCCACCAGCAGGGGACAGTTGAACACTGAAGCTTTCTTT.

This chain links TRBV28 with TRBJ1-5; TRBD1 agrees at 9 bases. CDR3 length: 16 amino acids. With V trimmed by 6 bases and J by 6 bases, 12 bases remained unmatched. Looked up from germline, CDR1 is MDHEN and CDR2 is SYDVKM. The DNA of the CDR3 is TGTGCCAGCAGCCAGCGGTACAGGGGGCTGACTCAGCCCCAGCATTTT. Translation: CASSQRYRGLTQPQHF.

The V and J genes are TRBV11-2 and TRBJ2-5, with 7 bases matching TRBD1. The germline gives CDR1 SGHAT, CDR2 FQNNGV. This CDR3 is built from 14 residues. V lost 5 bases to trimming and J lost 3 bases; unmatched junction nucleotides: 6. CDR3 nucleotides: TGTGCCAGCAGCCATAGGACAGGCGAAGAGACCCAGTACTTC. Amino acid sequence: CASSHRTGEETQYF.

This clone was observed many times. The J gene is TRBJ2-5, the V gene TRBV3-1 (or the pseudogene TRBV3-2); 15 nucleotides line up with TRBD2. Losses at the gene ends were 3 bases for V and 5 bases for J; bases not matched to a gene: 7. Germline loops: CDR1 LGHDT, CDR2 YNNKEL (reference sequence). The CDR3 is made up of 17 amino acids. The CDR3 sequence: CASSQHGTSGRRETQYF. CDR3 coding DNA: TGTGCCAGCAGCCAGCACGGGACTAGCGGGAGGAGGGAGACCCAGTACTTC.

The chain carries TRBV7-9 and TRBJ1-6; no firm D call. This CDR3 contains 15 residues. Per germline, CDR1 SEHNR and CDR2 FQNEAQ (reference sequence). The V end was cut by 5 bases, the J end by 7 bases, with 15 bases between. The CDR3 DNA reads TGTGCCAGCAGCCCGAGGGCCTGGGCCAATTCACCCCTCCACTTT. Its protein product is CASSPRAWANSPLHF. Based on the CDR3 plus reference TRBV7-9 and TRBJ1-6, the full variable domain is DTGVSQNPRHKITKRGQNVTFRCDPISEHNRLYWYRQTLGQGPEFLTYFQNEAQLEKSRLLSDRFSAERPKGSFSTLEIQRTEQGDSAMYLCASSPRAWANSPLHFGNGTRLTVT.

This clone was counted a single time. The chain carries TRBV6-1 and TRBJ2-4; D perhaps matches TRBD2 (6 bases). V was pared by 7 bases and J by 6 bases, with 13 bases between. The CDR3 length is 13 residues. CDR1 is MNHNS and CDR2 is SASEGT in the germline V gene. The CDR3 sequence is CASNGAGTNIQYF. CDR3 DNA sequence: TGTGCCAGCAATGGGGCGGGGACAAACATTCAGTACTTC.

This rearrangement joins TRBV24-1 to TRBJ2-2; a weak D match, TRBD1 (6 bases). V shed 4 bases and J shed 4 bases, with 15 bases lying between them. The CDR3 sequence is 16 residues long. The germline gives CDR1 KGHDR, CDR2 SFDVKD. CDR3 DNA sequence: TGTGCCACCAGTGAAGTGACAGGCCTGGGCACCGGGGAGCTGTTTTTT. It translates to CATSEVTGLGTGELFF.

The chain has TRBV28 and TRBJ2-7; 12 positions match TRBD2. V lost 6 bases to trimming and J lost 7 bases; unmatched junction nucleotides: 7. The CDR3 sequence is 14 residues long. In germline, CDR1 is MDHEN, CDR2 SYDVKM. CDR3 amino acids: CASSSSGRAGEQYF. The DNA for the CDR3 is TGTGCCAGCAGCTCTAGCGGGAGGGCGGGTGAGCAGTACTTC.

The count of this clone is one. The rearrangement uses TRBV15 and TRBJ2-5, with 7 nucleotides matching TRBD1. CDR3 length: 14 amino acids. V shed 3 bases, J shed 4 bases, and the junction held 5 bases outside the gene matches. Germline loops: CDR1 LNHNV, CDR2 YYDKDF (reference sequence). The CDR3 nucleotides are TGTGCCACCAGCAGTAACAGGGGCGGAGAGACCCAGTACTTC. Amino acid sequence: CATSSNRGGETQYF.